Reported below is one TCR beta chain. The CDR3 is made up of 15 amino acids. The V segment lost 7 bases and the J segment 4 bases; nucleotides outside the gene matches: 7. Germline V gene sequence: CDR1 MGHRA, CDR2 YSYEKL. This entry is derived from a study of blood T cell repertoires in COVID-19. TCRdb's copy holds only in-frame clones and misses some; the assay was immunoSEQ multiplex PCR. The table shows some 120,000 clones, with about 82% occurring only once. The V gene is TRBV4-1, the J gene TRBJ2-3; 11 bases align to TRBD2. The source material was peripheral blood. The sequence came from a human donor in a cohort sampled during active COVID-19. CDR3 sequence: CASNLAGGGADTQYF. Here the CDR3 DNA reads TGCGCCAGCAACCTAGCGGGAGGAGGAGCAGATACGCAGTATTTT.